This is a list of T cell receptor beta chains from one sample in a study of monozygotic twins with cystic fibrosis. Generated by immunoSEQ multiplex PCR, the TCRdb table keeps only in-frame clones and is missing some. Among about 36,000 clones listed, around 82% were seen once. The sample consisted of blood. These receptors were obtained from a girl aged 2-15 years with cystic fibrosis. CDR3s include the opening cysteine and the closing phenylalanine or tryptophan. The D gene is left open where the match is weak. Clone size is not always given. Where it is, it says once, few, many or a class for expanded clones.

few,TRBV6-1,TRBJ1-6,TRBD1,TGTGCCAGCAGAACCGGGACAGGGCATAATTCACCCCTCCACTTT,CASRTGTGHNSPLHF
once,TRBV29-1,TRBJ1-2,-,TGCAGCGTTCCACAGGTCGCTGGTGGCTACACCTTC,CSVPQVAGGYTF
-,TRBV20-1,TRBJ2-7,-,TGCAGTGTGGACGAGCAGTACTTC,CSVDEQYF
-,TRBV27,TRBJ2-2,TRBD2,TGTGCCAGCAGTTTATTACGGACTAGCGGGACCGGGGAGCTGTTTTTT,CASSLLRTSGTGELFF
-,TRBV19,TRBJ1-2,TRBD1,TGTGCCAGTAGACAGGGGAGGAACTATGGCTACACCTTC,CASRQGRNYGYTF
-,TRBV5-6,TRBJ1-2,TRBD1,TGTGCCAGCAGCTTGGGAGGGGGCGGCTACACCTTC,CASSLGGGGYTF
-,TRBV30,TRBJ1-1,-,TGTGCCTGGCACCGACGGACGATCCTTCGGGGCGCTGAAGCTTTCTTT,CAWHRRTILRGAEAFF
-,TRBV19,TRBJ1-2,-,TGTGCCAGTAGATTACTCGGGACTGACTATGGCTACACCTTC,CASRLLGTDYGYTF
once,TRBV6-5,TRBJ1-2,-,TGTGCCAGCAGCAGTAGGGGGTTCTATGGCTACACCTTC,CASSSRGFYGYTF
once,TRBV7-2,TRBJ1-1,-,TGTGCCAGCAGCCGACAGTGGAACACTGAAGCTTTCTTT,CASSRQWNTEAFF
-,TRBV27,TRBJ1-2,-,TGTGCCAGCAGTTTAAGCAGATACTATGGCTACACCTTC,CASSLSRYYGYTF
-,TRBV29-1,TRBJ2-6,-,TGCAGCGTTGCCACGGGTTCTGGGGCCAACGTCCTGACTTTC,CSVATGSGANVLTF
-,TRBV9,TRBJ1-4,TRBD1,TGTGCCAGCAGCGCCGGACAGGGGGCAACTAATGAAAAACTGTTTTTT,CASSAGQGATNEKLFF
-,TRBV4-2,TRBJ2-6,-,TGTGCCAGCAGCCAAGTAGGGCAGCAGGGTGTATCTTTCTCTGGGGCCAACGTCCTGACTTTC,CASSQVGQQGVSFSGANVLTF
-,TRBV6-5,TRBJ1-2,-,TGTGCCAGCAGTTACTCGGTCGCAGGAGACTATGGCTACACCTTC,CASSYSVAGDYGYTF
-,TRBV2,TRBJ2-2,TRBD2,TGTGCCAGCAACTCAGCGGGGAACTGGGAGCTGTTTTTT,CASNSAGNWELFF
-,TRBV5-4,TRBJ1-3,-,TGTGCCAGCAGCGCCGGGGGTCTCTCTGGAAACACCATATATTTT,CASSAGGLSGNTIYF
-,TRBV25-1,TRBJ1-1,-,TGTGCCAGCAGTGACAGTCGCACTGAAGCTTTCTTT,CASSDSRTEAFF
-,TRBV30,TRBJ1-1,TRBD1,TGTGCCTGGAGTGCGCAACAGGGGGTCACTGAAGCTTTCTTT,CAWSAQQGVTEAFF
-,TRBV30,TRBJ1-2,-,TGTGCCTGGAGTGTACTCTATGGCTACACCTTC,CAWSVLYGYTF
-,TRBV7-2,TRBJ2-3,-,TGTGCCAGCAGCTTACTGAAACCTAGCACAGATACGCAGTATTTT,CASSLLKPSTDTQYF
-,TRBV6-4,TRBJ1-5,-,TGTGCCAGCAGTGAAGGGGGGGGCAATCAGCCCCAGCATTTT,CASSEGGGNQPQHF
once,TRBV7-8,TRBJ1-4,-,TGTGCCAGCAGCTTACAGGGACATAATGAAAAACTGTTTTTT,CASSLQGHNEKLFF
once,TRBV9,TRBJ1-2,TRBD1,TGTGCCAGCAGCGTAGGTGACAGGGAGGATGGCTACACCTTC,CASSVGDREDGYTF
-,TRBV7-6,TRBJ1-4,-,TGTGCCAGCAGCTCGGACATTGCAACTAATGAAAAACTGTTTTTT,CASSSDIATNEKLFF
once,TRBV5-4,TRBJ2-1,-,TGTGCCAGCAGCCCGGCCCGGGGGAGCTCCTACAATGAGCAGTTCTTC,CASSPARGSSYNEQFF
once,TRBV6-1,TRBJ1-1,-,TGTGCCAGCAGTCCTCTAATTATAGGCGGGGAGTTCTTT,CASSPLIIGGEFF
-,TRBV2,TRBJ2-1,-,TGTGCCAGCAGTGTTTTTACTGGGAATGAGCAGTTCTTC,CASSVFTGNEQFF
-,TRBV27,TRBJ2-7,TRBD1,TGTGCCAGCAGTCCGAGGACAGGGACCTACGAGCAGTACTTC,CASSPRTGTYEQYF
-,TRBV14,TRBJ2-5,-,TGTGCCAGCAGCCAAGACAATCCACGGGAGACCCAGTACTTC,CASSQDNPRETQYF
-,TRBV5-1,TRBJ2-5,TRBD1,TGCGCCAGCAGCCACGACAGGGAGCAAGAGACCCAGTACTTC,CASSHDREQETQYF
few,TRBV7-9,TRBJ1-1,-,TGTGCCAGCAGCAATACTCGGGTGAACACTGAAGCTTTCTTT,CASSNTRVNTEAFF
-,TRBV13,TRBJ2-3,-,TGTGCCAGCAGCTCCAGGGGGGTGGTGACAGATACGCAGTATTTT,CASSSRGVVTDTQYF
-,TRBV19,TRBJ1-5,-,TGTGCCAGTAGTATCCCCAGGGACAGCAATCAGCCCCAGCATTTT,CASSIPRDSNQPQHF
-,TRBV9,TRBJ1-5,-,TGTGCCAGCAGCGTAGGAGACAGAAATCAGCCCCAGCATTTT,CASSVGDRNQPQHF
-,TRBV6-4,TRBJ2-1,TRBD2,TGTGCCAGCAGTGACCGGCCTTTAGCGGGTGAGCAGTTCTTC,CASSDRPLAGEQFF
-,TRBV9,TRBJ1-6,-,TGTGCCAGCAGCGGGTCCTCCTATAATTCACCCCTCCACTTT,CASSGSSYNSPLHF
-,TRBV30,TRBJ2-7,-,TGTGCCTGGAGTATAACCCCAGGGAGCGAGCAGTACTTC,CAWSITPGSEQYF
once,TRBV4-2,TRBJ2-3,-,TGTGCCAGCAGCCAACCGGGACTCCAACTCACAGATACGCAGTATTTT,CASSQPGLQLTDTQYF
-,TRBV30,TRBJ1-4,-,TGTGCCTGGAGGGGAGGGAGCTCCGCAACTAATGAAAAACTGTTTTTT,CAWRGGSSATNEKLFF
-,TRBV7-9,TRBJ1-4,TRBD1,TGTGCCAGCAGCTCCTTAGGGACAGGTGGAACTAATGAAAAACTGTTTTTT,CASSSLGTGGTNEKLFF
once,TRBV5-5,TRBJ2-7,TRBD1,TGTGCCAGCAGCCGACAGGGGGCGTACGAGCAGTACTTC,CASSRQGAYEQYF
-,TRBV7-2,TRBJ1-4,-,TGTGCCAGCAGCCCATGGAGGGGAACTAATGAAAAACTGTTTTTT,CASSPWRGTNEKLFF
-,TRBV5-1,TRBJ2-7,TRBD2,TGCGCCAGCAGCTCGACTAGCGGGGGGACCTACGAGCAGTACTTC,CASSSTSGGTYEQYF
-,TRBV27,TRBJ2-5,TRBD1,TGTGCCAGCAGTTCGGGACAGGGCAGGGAAGAGACCCAGTACTTC,CASSSGQGREETQYF
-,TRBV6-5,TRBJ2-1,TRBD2,TGTGCCACCGGACTAGCAGAAAAGTTCTTC,CATGLAEKFF
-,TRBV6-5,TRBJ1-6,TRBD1,TGTGCCAGCAGTTACTCGAGGGGGACAGGGAGTTCACCCCTCCACTTT,CASSYSRGTGSSPLHF
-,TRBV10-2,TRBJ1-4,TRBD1,TGCGCCAGCAGGACAGGGGTATGGGAAAAACTGTTTTTT,CASRTGVWEKLFF
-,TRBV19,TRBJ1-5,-,TGTGCCAGTAGTATAGTTCAGGATGGGACGCAGCCCCAGCATTTT,CASSIVQDGTQPQHF
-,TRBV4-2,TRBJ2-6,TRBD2,TGTGCCAGCAGCCAAACGACTAGCGGCTCTGGGGCCAACGTCCTGACTTTC,CASSQTTSGSGANVLTF
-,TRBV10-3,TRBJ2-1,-,TGTGCCATCAGCGGGGGGCCCACAGAGTACAATGAGCAGTTCTTC,CAISGGPTEYNEQFF
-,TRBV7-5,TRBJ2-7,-,TGTGCCAGAAGCTTGGGACTAGCCTACGAGCAGTACTTC,CARSLGLAYEQYF
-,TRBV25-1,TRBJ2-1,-,TGTGCCAGCAGTGCCTATAACAATGAGCAGTTCTTC,CASSAYNNEQFF
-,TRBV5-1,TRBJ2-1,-,TGCGCCAGCACAGCAGGAACAGGGAGCGTCAATGAGCAGTTCTTC,CASTAGTGSVNEQFF
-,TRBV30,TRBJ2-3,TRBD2,TGTGCCTGGAGAACTGGCGGGGGGGCGGGAGATACGCAGTATTTT,CAWRTGGGAGDTQYF